The T cell receptor (beta chain) described here comes from a study of cytomegalovirus exposure and HLA in healthy donors. General study results and limits: It was confirmed in vitro that three of the CMV-associated chains were specific for CMV antigens.

This CDR3 is built from 12 residues. Germline loops: CDR1 MGHDK, CDR2 SYGVNS. After removal of 7 bases from V and 5 bases from J, the junction contained 5 bases not matched to a gene. Worth noting for this clone: Its antigen remains unknown.

The approximately 130-subject validation cohort, separate from the approximately 670-subject first cohort, included the donors. Here immunoSEQ multiplex PCR was the method, and the copy in TCRdb shows in-frame clones only, minus some. In the table there are over 70,000 clones, about 95% of which are singletons. V is TRBV25-1 and J is TRBJ2-7; TRBD1 matches at 7 bases. Sequences were obtained from PBMCs. The receptor's source is a woman aged 18 to 35 in good health and CMV-seronegative. In DNA, the CDR3 is TGTGCCAGCACAGACAGGGTCCACGAGCAGTACTTC. Translating it yields CASTDRVHEQYF.